This T cell receptor beta chain was sequenced in a study of cytotoxic CD8 clonotypes in ibrutinib-treated CLL. Some clones are missing from TCRdb's copy, which holds only in-frame ones; the method was immunoSEQ multiplex PCR. In the table there are some 200,000 clones, about four fifths of which are singletons. This CDR3 is 15 amino acids long. Germline lookup yields CDR1 SGHVS and CDR2 FNYEAQ. J was trimmed by 6 bases and V by 5 bases; bases with no gene match: 7. Sequencing used PBMCs, obtained after 12 months of ibrutinib treatment. The gene calls are TRBV7-6 and TRBJ2-2, with 9 bases matching TRBD1. The sequence came from a human donor with chronic lymphocytic leukemia. CDR3 bases: TGTGCCAGCAGCCGTGCGGGACAGGGCTCCGGGGAGCTGTTTTTT. This gives the protein CASSRAGQGSGELFF.